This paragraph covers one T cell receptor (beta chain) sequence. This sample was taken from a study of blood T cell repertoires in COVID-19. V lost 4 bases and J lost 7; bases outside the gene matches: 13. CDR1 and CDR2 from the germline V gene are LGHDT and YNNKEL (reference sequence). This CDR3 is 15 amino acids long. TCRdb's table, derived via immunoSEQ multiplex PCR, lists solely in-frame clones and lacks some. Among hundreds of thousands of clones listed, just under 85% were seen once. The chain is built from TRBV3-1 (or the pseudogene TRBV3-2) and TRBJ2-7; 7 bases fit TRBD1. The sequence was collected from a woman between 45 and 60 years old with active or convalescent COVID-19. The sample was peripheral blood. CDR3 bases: TGTGCCAGCAGCCTTTCCGGGACAGCGATCGAGGAGCAGTACTTC. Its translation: CASSLSGTAIEEQYF.